Reported below is one T cell receptor beta chain. What it recognizes is unknown. The CDR3 has 15 amino acids. Trimming removed 4 bases from V and 4 bases from J, with 16 bases in between. Germline CDR1 is MGHRA and CDR2 is YSYEKL. This specimen comes from a study of T cell responses to AZD1222 COVID-19 vaccine. Study conclusions and caveats: Spike was spanned by vaccine-associated CD4 TCRs, with dominance at 160-218 and 743-854. White British people made up most donors, females outnumbered males, and clonal diversity was possibly underestimated. Nearly half of spike-specific TCRs reportedly go after variant regions that carry no mutations.

Assay: immunoSEQ multiplex PCR; the TCRdb copy retains only in-frame clones and omits some. The data show 110,000 to 150,000 clones, 80% to 90% seen once. The sequence came from an adult in good health. Sequences were derived from peripheral blood, sampled on day 0 of AZD1222 vaccination. The chain has TRBV4-1 and TRBJ1-2; a weak D match, TRBD1 (6 bases). This CDR3 is CASSRSHRVTYGYTF. CDR3 DNA: TGCGCCAGCAGCCGATCTCACAGGGTGACCTATGGCTACACCTTC.